The clone carrying this T cell receptor beta chain was counted between two and nine times. Its antigen is unknown. The data stem from a study of beta chain features in type 1 diabetes. Reverse transcription of all isolated RNA meant that expressed TCRB transcripts were sequenced. Clones were read by immunoSEQ multiplex PCR, and TCRdb kept only the in-frame ones, dropping some. The data show 300,000 to 400,000 clones, with about 14% seen just once and about 0.016% held by the top ten. This CDR3 is 17 amino acids long. V shed 5 bases, J shed 2 bases, and the junction held 9 bases outside the gene matches. Germline lookup yields CDR1 MNHEY and CDR2 SMNVEV (reference sequence). Notes on the study in general: Moderately but significantly shorter TCRB CDR3s were found in Type 1 diabetes patients in all four CD4+ subsets.

The sample taken for sequencing was naive CD4+ T cells from blood. The chain carries TRBV27 and TRBJ2-7; 13 nucleotides align to TRBD2. The TCR originated in a woman between 18 and 29 years old with type 1 diabetes. The CDR3 bases are TGTGCCAGCAGTCCCTCTGGGACTAGCGGGAACACCTACGAGCAGTACTTC. This encodes CASSPSGTSGNTYEQYF.